This T cell receptor (beta chain) stems from a study of CD8+ T cells in alopecia areata. Study overall: Tofacitinib therapy took 6 to 18 months; 6 months off drug came after.

Sample treatment: oral pan-JAK inhibitor, 5-10 mg twice daily. As for this clone: What it recognizes is unknown.

There are 16 residues in the CDR3. The germline gives CDR1 SEHNR, CDR2 FQNEAQ (reference sequence). Trimming pared 2 bases from V and 4 bases from J, leaving 18 bases between. In each case, RNA was isolated and then reverse transcribed into cDNA as the sequencing template. Clones were read by immunoSEQ multiplex PCR, and TCRdb kept only the in-frame ones, dropping some. Among 170,000 or so clones listed, around three fifths were seen once. Study results and limitations: A large proportion of expanded lesional clones were detected persisting in scalp and blood during tofacitinib.

Source: CD8+ T cells sorted from blood, taken at week 24, from a patient treated with tofacitinib. The J gene is TRBJ2-7, the V gene TRBV7-9; D is possibly TRBD1 or TRBD2 (5 bases each). The TCR was taken from a human donor with alopecia areata. The CDR3, as DNA: TGTGCCAGCAGCTTAAAAGAAATTGGGGACCCGTACGAGCAGTACTTC. This translates into CASSLKEIGDPYEQYF.